This TCR beta chain emerged from a study of blood T cell repertoires in COVID-19. Study-wide context: Both acute and convalescent COVID-19 samples were obtained from the United States, Italy and Spain. In each case, the material was cDNA or gDNA derived from T cells, B-cell-depleted T cells, or PBMCs.

How the authors handled the data: Reference gene primer amplification in the assay estimated nucleated cell counts. The protocol was immunoSEQ multiplex PCR, while the TCRdb copy is restricted to in-frame clones and leaves out a portion. V, J and clone size are those of that table, while D and trimming were read from the DNA. The sample carries around 180,000 clones, just under 80% recorded once. The source of this sequence is a man between 65 and 79 years old with active or convalescent COVID-19. Material: peripheral blood.

CDR3 amino acids: CASSQGQLAGGSTDTQYF. The DNA of the CDR3 is TGCGCCAGCAGTCAGGGGCAACTAGCGGGAGGGAGCACAGATACGCAGTATTTT. This chain uses TRBV5-1 with TRBJ2-3; 13 positions match TRBD2. This CDR3 has 18 amino acids. Germline CDR1 reads SGHRS; CDR2 reads YFSETQ. The V gene end was trimmed by 5 bases and the J gene end by 0 bases; junction bases not matched to a gene: 9.